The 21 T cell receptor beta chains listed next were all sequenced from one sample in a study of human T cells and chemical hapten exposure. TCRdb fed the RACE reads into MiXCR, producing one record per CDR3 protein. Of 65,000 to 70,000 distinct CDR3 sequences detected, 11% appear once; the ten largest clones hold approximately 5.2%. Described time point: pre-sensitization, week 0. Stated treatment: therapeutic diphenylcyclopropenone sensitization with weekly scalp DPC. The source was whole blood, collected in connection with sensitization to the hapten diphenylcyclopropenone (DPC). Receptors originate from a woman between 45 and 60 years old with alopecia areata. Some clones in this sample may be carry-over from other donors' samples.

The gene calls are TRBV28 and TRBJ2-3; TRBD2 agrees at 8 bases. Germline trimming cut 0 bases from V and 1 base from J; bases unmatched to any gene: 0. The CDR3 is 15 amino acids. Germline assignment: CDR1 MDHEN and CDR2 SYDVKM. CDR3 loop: CASSLWRGGTDTQYF. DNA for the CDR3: TGTGCCAGCAGTTTATGGCGGGGGGGCACAGATACGCAGTATTTT.

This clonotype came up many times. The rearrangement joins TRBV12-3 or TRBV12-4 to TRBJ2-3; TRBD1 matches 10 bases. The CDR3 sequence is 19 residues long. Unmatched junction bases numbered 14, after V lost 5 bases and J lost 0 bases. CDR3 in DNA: TGTGCCAGCAGTCCGGGACAGGGGATAGGACTAGCTAGCACAGATACGCAGTATTTT. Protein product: CASSPGQGIGLASTDTQYF.

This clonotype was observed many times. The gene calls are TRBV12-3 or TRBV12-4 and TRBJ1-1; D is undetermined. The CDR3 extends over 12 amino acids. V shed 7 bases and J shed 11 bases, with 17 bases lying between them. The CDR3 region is CASTQNAASAFF. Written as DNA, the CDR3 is TGTGCCAGCACCCAGAATGCGGCGTCGGCTTTCTTT.

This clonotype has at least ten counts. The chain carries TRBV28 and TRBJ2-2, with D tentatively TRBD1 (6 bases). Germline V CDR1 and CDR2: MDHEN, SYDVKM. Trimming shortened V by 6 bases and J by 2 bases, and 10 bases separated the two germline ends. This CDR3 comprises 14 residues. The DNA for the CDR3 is TGTGCCAGCAGACCGGGACACAACACCGGGGAGCTGTTTTTT. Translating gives CASRPGHNTGELFF.

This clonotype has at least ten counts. The CDR3 nucleotides read TGTGCCAGCAGCCCTGGGACTGGAGGGGGCTACGAGCAGTACTTC. Encoded protein: CASSPGTGGGYEQYF. The chain employs TRBV7-9 and TRBJ2-7; D is perhaps TRBD1 or TRBD2 (6 bases each). CDR1 and CDR2 from the germline V gene are SEHNR and FQNEAQ (reference sequence). V was pared by 5 bases and J by 3 bases, with 17 bases between. CDR3 length: 15 amino acids.

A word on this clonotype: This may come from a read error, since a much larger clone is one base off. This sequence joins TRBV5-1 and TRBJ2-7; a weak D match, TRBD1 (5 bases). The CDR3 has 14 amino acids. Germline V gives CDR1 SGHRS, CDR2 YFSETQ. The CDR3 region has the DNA TGCGCCAGCAGCTTGGTGGCAGGGTCCAGCGAGCAGCACTTC. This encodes CASSLVAGSSEQHF.

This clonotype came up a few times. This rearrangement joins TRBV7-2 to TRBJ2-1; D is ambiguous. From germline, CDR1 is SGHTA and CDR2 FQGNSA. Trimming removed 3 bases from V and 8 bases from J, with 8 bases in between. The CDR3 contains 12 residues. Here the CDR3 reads CASSFMTDEQFF. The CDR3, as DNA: TGTGCCAGCAGCTTCATGACTGATGAGCAGTTCTTC.

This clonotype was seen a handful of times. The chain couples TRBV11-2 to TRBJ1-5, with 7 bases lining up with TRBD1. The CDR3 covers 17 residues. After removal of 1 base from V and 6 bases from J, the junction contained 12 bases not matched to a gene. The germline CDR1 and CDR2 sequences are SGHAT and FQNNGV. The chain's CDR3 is CASSLGVGDSATQPQHF. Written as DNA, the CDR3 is TGTGCCAGCAGCTTAGGAGTGGGGGACAGCGCCACTCAGCCCCAGCATTTT.

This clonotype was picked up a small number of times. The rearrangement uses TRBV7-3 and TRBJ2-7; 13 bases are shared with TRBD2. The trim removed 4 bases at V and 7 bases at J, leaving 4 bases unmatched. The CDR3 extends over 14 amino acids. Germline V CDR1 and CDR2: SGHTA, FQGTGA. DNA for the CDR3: TGTGCCAGCAGCTCGGGACTAGCGGGAATGGAGCAGTACTTC. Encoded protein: CASSSGLAGMEQYF.

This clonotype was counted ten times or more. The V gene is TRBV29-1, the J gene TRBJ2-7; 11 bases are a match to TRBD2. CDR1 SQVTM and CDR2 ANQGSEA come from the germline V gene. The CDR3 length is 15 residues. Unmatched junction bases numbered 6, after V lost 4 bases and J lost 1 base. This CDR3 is CSVGATSGTSYEQYF. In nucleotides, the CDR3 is TGCAGCGTTGGGGCGACTAGCGGGACATCCTACGAGCAGTACTTC.

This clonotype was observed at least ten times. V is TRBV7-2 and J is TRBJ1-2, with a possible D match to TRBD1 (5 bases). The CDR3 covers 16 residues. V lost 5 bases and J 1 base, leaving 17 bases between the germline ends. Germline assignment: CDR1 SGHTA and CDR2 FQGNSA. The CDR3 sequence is CASSHEAARGNYGYTF. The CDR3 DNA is TGTGCCAGCAGCCATGAGGCGGCGAGGGGTAACTATGGCTACACCTTC. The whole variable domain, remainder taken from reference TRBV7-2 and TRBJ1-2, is GAGVSQSPSNKVTEKGKDVELRCDPISGHTALYWYRQSLGQGLEFLIYFQGNSAPDKSGLPSDRFSAERTGGSVSTLTIQRTQQEDSAVYLCASSHEAARGNYGYTFGSGTRLTVV.

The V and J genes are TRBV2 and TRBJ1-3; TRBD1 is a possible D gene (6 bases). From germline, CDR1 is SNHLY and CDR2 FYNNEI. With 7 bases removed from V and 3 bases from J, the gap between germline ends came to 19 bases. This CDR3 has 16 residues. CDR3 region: CASTRAGGRDGNTIYF. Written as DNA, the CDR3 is TGTGCCAGCACTCGAGCGGGGGGCCGGGATGGAAACACCATATATTTT.

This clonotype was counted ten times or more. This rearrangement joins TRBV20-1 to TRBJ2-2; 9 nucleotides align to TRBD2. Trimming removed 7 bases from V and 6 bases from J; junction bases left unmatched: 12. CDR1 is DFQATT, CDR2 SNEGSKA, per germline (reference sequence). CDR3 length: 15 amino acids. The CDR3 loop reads CSVPLAGGPAGELFF. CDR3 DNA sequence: TGCAGTGTCCCCTTGGCGGGAGGGCCCGCCGGGGAGCTGTTTTTT.

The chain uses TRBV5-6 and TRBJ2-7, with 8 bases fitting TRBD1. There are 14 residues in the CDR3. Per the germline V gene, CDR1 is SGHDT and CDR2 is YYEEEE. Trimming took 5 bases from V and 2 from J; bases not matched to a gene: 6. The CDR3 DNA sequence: TGTGCCAGCAGTCTCGCAGGGGGCGCCTACGAGCAGTACTTC. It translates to CASSLAGGAYEQYF. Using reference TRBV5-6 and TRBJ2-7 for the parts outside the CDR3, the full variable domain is DAGVTQSPTHLIKTRGQQVTLRCSPKSGHDTVSWYQQALGQGPQFIFQYYEEEERQRGNFPDRFSGHQFPNYSSELNVNALLLGDSALYLCASSLAGGAYEQYFGPGTRLTVT.

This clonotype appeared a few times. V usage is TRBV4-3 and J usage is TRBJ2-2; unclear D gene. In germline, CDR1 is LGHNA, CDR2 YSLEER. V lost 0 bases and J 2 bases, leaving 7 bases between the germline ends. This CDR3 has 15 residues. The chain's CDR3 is CASSQEQINTGELFF. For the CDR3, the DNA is TGCGCCAGCAGCCAAGAGCAGATCAACACCGGGGAGCTGTTTTTT.

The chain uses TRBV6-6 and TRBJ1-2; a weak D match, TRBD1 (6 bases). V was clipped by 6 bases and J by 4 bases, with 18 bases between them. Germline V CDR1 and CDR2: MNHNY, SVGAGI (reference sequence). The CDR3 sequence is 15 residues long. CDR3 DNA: TGTGCCAGCAGATTCACAGGGAGCGAGGCCTATGGCTACACCTTC. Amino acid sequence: CASRFTGSEAYGYTF.

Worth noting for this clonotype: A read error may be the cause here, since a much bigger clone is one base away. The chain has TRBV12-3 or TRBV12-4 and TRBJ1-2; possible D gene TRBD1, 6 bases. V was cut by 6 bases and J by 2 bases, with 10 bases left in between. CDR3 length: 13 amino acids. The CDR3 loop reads CASSPDRNYGYTF. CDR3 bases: TGTGCCAGCAGCCCCGACAGGAACTATGGCTACACCTTC.

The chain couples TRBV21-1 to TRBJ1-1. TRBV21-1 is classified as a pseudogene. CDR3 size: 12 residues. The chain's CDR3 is CASREEVTEAFF. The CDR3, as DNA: TGTGCCAGCAGGGAAGAGGTTACTGAAGCTTTCTTT.

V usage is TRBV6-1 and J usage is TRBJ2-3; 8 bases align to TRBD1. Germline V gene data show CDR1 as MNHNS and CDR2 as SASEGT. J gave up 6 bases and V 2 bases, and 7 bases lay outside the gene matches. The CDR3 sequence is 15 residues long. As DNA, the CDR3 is TGTGCCAGCAGTGAACAGGGGGCCATACGGGATACGCAGTATTTT. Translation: CASSEQGAIRDTQYF.

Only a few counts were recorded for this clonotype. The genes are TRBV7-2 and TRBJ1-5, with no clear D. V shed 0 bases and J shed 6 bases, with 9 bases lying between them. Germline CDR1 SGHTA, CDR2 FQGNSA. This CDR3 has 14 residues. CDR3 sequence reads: CASSLAGSSQPQHF. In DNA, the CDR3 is TGTGCCAGCAGCTTAGCAGGGAGTAGTCAGCCCCAGCATTTT.

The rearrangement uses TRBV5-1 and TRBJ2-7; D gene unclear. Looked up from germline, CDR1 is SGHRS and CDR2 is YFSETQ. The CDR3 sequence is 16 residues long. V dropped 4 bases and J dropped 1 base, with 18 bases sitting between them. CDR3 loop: CASSPPGGRSSYEQYF. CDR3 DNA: TGCGCCAGCAGCCCCCCTGGTGGTAGGTCGTCCTACGAGCAGTACTTC.